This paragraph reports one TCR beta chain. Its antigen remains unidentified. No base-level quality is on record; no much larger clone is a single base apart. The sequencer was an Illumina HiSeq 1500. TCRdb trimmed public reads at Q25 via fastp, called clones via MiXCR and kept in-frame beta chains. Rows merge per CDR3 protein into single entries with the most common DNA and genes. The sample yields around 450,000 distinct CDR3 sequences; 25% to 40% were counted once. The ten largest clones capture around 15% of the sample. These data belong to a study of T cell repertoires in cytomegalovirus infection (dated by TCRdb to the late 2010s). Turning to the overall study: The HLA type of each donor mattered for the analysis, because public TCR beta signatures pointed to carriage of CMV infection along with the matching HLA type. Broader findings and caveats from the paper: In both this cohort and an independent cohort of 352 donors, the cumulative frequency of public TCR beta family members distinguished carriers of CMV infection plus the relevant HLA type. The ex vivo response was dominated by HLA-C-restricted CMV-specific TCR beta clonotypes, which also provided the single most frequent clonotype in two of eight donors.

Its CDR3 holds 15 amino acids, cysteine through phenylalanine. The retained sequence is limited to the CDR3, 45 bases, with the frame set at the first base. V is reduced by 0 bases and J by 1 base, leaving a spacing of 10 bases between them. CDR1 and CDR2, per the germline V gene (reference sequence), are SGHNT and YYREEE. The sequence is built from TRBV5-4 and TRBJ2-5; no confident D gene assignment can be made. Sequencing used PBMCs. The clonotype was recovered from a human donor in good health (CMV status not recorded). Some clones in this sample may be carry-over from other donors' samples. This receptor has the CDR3 CASSLVPGPQETQYF. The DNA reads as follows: TGTGCCAGCAGCTTGGTTCCGGGTCCCCAAGAGACCCAGTACTTC.